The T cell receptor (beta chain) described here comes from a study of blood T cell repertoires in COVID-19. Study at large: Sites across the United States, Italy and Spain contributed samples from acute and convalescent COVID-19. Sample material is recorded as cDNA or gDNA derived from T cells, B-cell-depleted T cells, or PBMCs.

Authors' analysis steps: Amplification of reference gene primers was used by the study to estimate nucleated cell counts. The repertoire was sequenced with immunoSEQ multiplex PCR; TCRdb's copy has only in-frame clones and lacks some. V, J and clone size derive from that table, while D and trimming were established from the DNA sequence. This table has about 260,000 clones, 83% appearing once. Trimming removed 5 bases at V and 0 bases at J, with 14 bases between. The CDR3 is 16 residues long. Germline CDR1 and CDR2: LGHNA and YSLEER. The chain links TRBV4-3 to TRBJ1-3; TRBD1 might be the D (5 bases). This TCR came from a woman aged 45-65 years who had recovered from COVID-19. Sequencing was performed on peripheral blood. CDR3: CASSEQVLSSGNTIYF. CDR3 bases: TGCGCCAGCAGCGAACAGGTGCTGAGCTCTGGAAACACCATATATTTT.